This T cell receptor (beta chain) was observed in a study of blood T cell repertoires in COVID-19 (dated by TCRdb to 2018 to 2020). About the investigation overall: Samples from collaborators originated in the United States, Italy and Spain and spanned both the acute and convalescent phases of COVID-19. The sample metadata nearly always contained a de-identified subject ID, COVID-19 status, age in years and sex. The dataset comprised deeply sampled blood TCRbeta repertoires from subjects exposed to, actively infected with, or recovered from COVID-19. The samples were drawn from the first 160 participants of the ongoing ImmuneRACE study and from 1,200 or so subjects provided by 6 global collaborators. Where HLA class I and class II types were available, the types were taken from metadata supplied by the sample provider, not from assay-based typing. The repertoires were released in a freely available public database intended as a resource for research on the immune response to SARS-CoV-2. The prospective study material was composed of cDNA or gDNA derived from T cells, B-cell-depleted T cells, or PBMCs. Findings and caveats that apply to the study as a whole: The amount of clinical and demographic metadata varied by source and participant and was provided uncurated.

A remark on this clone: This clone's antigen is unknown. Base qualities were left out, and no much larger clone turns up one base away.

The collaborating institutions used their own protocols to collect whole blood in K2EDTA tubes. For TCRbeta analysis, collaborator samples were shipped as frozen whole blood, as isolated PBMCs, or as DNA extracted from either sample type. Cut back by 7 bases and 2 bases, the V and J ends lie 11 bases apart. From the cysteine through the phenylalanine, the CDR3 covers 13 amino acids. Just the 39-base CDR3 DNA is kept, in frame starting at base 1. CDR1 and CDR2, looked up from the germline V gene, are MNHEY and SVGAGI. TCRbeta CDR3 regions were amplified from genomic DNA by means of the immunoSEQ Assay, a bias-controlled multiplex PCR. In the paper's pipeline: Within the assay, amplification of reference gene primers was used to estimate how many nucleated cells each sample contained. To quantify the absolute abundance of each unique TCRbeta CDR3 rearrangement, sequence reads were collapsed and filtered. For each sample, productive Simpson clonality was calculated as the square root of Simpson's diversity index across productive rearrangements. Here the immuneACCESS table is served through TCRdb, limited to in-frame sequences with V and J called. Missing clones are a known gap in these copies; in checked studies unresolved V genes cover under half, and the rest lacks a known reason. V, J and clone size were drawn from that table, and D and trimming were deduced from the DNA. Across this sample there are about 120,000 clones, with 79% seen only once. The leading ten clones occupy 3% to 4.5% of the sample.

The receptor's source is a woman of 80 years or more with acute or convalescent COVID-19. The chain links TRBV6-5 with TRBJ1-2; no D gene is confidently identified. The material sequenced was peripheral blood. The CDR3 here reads CASNPDGNYGYTF. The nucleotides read TGTGCCAGCAATCCAGACGGGAACTATGGCTACACCTTC.